This T cell receptor (beta chain) originates from a study of blood T cell repertoires in COVID-19. Study in general: There were acute and convalescent COVID-19 samples, and they came from the United States, Italy and Spain. PBMCs, B-cell-depleted T cells, or T cells were the source of the cDNA or gDNA that made up the material.

Germline V lookup: CDR1 LGHDT, CDR2 YNNKEL (reference sequence). The V and J ends lost 0 bases and 7 bases, in that order; junction bases with no gene match: 13. CDR3 length: 19 amino acids. Original analysis: Estimated nucleated cell counts came from reference gene primer amplification. TCRdb's table, derived via immunoSEQ multiplex PCR, lists solely in-frame clones and lacks some. D and trimming come from the DNA, and the V and J calls and clone size come from that table. The table records 160,000 or so clones, roughly four fifths of them present only once. The sequencing input was peripheral blood. This sequence joins TRBV3-1 (or the pseudogene TRBV3-2) and TRBJ2-1; TRBD2 aligns across 12 bases. This TCR was recovered from a woman aged 80 or older with acute or convalescent COVID-19. For the CDR3, the DNA is TGTGCCAGCAGCCAAGATCCTAGCGGGGGGGATCTGTATCGGAATGAGCAGTTCTTC. Translating gives CASSQDPSGGDLYRNEQFF.